The 21 T cell receptor beta chains presented below share a single source sample, sequenced in a study of blood T cell repertoires in COVID-19. The method was immunoSEQ multiplex PCR; TCRdb's version includes in-frame clones alone and lacks a portion of them. The sample lists 200,000 to 250,000 clones, around 84% seen once, with about 1.6% in the top ten. Sequenced material: PBMCs or T cells enriched from blood (not recorded which). The receptors were sampled from a woman between 45 and 65 years old who had recovered from COVID-19.

The rearrangement uses TRBV6-1 and TRBJ2-3; 11 bases fit TRBD2. Germline V CDR1 and CDR2: MNHNS, SASEGT. The CDR3 loop spans 17 amino acids. J gave up 4 bases and V 4 bases, and 10 bases lay outside the gene matches. The CDR3 DNA reads as TGTGCCAGCAGTGCGTTCTCGGGGACTAGCGGTCCAGATACGCAGTATTTT. Residues: CASSAFSGTSGPDTQYF.

The chain couples TRBV5-1 to TRBJ2-7, with 13 bases lining up with TRBD2. CDR1 is SGHRS and CDR2 is YFSETQ in the germline V gene. CDR3 size: 15 residues. V gave up 4 bases and J gave up 5 bases; unmatched junction bases: 6. The CDR3 spells CASSPRTSGSHEQYF. CDR3 sequence (DNA): TGCGCCAGCAGCCCGCGGACTAGCGGGAGCCACGAGCAGTACTTC.

This chain connects TRBV7-2 to TRBJ2-5, with 10 bases fitting TRBD2. The CDR3 spans 15 residues. Per germline, CDR1 SGHTA and CDR2 FQGNSA. Germline trimming cut 1 base from V and 5 bases from J; bases unmatched to any gene: 4. The CDR3 reads CASSLGAGGPETQYF. Here the CDR3 DNA reads TGTGCCAGCAGCTTAGGAGCGGGAGGGCCCGAGACCCAGTACTTC.

The V gene is TRBV10-3, the J gene TRBJ2-7, with 8 bases identical to TRBD2. V shed 0 bases and J 5 bases; nucleotides not matched to a gene: 9. Germline CDR1 and CDR2: ENHRY and SYGVKD. This CDR3 is 16 amino acids long. This chain's CDR3 is CAISESTSGSFHEQYF. DNA of the CDR3: TGTGCCATCAGTGAGTCGACAAGCGGGAGTTTCCACGAGCAGTACTTC.

As concerns this clone: Because the CDR3's place on the DNA is in doubt, the DNA is left out and the CDR3 is given as listed by TCRdb. The rearrangement uses TRBV5-4 and TRBJ2-3; the D segment call TRBD1 is taken from the table without a DNA check. The CDR3 is made up of 15 amino acids, end residues included. Per germline, CDR1 SGHNT and CDR2 YYREEE (reference sequence). CDR3 sequence: CASSLDRVVGWGTDF.

CDR3 residues: CASNGRQSYGYTF. CDR3 DNA: TGTGCCAGCAACGGCAGACAATCCTATGGCTACACCTTC. J is TRBJ1-2 and V is TRBV2; D not certain. This CDR3 has 13 amino acids. CDR1 SNHLY and CDR2 FYNNEI come from the germline V gene. Trimming stripped 7 bases from V and 4 bases from J, with 13 bases between.

This clone appeared once. This chain uses TRBV7-9 with TRBJ1-1; 8 nucleotides line up with TRBD1. This CDR3 has 14 residues. After removal of 5 bases from V and 3 bases from J, the junction contained 5 bases not matched to a gene. Looked up from germline, CDR1 is SEHNR and CDR2 is FQNEAQ (reference sequence). Here the CDR3 DNA reads TGTGCCAGCAGCGCCGGACAGGGAGACACTGAAGCTTTCTTT. Its protein product is CASSAGQGDTEAFF.

The chain carries TRBV6-2 or TRBV6-3 and TRBJ1-6; a possible D gene is TRBD1 (6 bases). Germline V gene data show CDR1 as MNHEY and CDR2 as SVGEGT. With 5 bases removed from V and 6 bases from J, the gap between germline ends came to 8 bases. The CDR3 is made up of 13 amino acids. The CDR3 protein is CASSPDSNSPLHF. CDR3 DNA: TGTGCCAGCAGTCCGGACAGTAATTCACCCCTCCACTTT.

This chain connects TRBV19 to TRBJ2-7, with 9 nucleotides matching TRBD1. The CDR3 extends over 15 amino acids. V lost 7 bases, J lost 4 bases, and 11 bases stayed unmatched. Germline lookup yields CDR1 LNHDA and CDR2 SQIVND (reference sequence). CDR3 amino acids: CASTTSGQGQYEQYF. CDR3 sequence (DNA): TGTGCCAGTACAACTTCGGGACAGGGACAGTACGAGCAGTACTTC.

The V call is TRBV3-1 (or the pseudogene TRBV3-2), the J call TRBJ1-2, with unresolved D. Trimming removed 1 base from V and 8 bases from J, with 20 bases in between. The CDR3 is made up of 16 amino acids. In germline, CDR1 is LGHDT, CDR2 YNNKEL (reference sequence). CDR3 bases: TGTGCCAGCAGCCAAGGTCCGGACGCGGCGGGTGGCGGCTACACCTTC. As protein: CASSQGPDAAGGGYTF.

The chain couples TRBV7-9 to TRBJ2-7; 9 bases are a match to TRBD2. This CDR3 is built from 16 residues. J was trimmed by 0 bases and V by 5 bases; bases with no gene match: 8. The V gene's germline CDR1 is SEHNR and CDR2 FQNEAQ (reference sequence). CDR3 protein: CASSPKLAGPSYEQYF. Written as DNA, the CDR3 is TGTGCCAGCAGCCCTAAACTAGCGGGTCCCTCCTACGAGCAGTACTTC.

V is TRBV5-1 and J is TRBJ2-7, with 10 bases fitting TRBD2. In germline, CDR1 is SGHRS, CDR2 YFSETQ. The CDR3 is 16 amino acids. J gave up 7 bases and V 0 bases, and 10 bases lay outside the gene matches. CDR3 loop: CASSLVGPSGSREQYF. Here the CDR3 DNA reads TGCGCCAGCAGCTTGGTGGGGCCTAGCGGGAGTAGAGAGCAGTACTTC.

CDR3 DNA sequence: TGCGCCAGCAGCCATCGTCTGGGCGGGGGGTTCTTC. Its translation: CASSHRLGGGFF. V gene TRBV4-3 combines with J gene TRBJ2-1; TRBD2 agrees at 7 bases. J lost 15 bases, V lost 3 bases, and 8 bases had no gene match. This CDR3 contains 12 residues. Germline lookup yields CDR1 LGHNA and CDR2 YSLEER.

This clone was detected once. This CDR3 reads CSASSGGTEAFF. CDR3 coding DNA: TGCAGTGCTAGTAGCGGAGGGACTGAAGCTTTCTTT. V and J are TRBV20-1 and TRBJ1-1, with D unresolved. V shed 3 bases and J shed 5 bases, with 10 bases lying between them. This CDR3 comprises 12 residues. Germline CDR1 DFQATT, CDR2 SNEGSKA (reference sequence).

CDR3 nucleotides: TGTGCCAGCAGCAACTCTTTAGGGGTCCGATACGAGCAGTACTTC. Protein product: CASSNSLGVRYEQYF. The V gene is TRBV6-6, the J gene TRBJ2-7, with D perhaps matching TRBD1 (5 bases). Germline CDR1 is MNHNY and CDR2 is SVGAGI (reference sequence). The ends were cut back, 6 bases at V and 4 bases at J, with 19 bases in the middle. CDR3 length: 15 residues.

Worth noting for this clone: This specimen includes other DNA sequences encoding the same CDR3. CDR3 protein: CASRGTGGEKLFF. The DNA for the CDR3 is TGTGCCAGCAGGGGGACAGGGGGGGAAAAACTGTTTTTT. This rearrangement joins TRBV2 to TRBJ1-4, with TRBD1 matching 11 bases. Trimming cost V 6 bases and J 8 bases; bases outside gene matches: 2. This CDR3 comprises 13 residues. Per germline, CDR1 SNHLY and CDR2 FYNNEI.

The chain joins TRBV9 to TRBJ2-4, with a tentative D call TRBD2 (5 bases). The CDR3 covers 15 residues. Germline loops: CDR1 SGDLS, CDR2 YYNGEE. V was trimmed by 0 bases and J by 0 bases, leaving 7 bases between them. The CDR3 nucleotides are TGTGCCAGCAGCGTAGGTGCGGGAGCCAAAAACATTCAGTACTTC. This codes for CASSVGAGAKNIQYF.

The V call is TRBV27, the J call TRBJ2-3; possibly TRBD2 for D (5 bases). Trimming took 2 bases from V and 4 from J, leaving 13 bases between them. Germline V CDR1 and CDR2: MNHEY, SMNVEV (reference sequence). The CDR3 has 15 amino acids. The CDR3 reads CASSLELAFPDTQYF. The CDR3 nucleotides read TGTGCCAGCAGTTTAGAGCTAGCTTTCCCAGATACGCAGTATTTT.

The table lists this clone with a count of one. The CDR3 region has the DNA TGTGCCAGCAGCCCCCCCTCCAAGCGGGAGGGCCGGTTGCAGTATTTT. This translates into CASSPPSKREGRLQYF. The J gene is TRBJ2-3, the V gene TRBV7-2; 10 bases are a match to TRBD2. The CDR3 is made up of 16 amino acids. CDR1 is SGHTA, CDR2 FQGNSA, per germline. V shed 5 bases and J 11 bases; nucleotides not matched to a gene: 16.

This clone was seen once. This chain connects TRBV5-1 to TRBJ2-2; 8 bases map to TRBD2. Germline assignment: CDR1 SGHRS and CDR2 YFSETQ. V was pared by 4 bases and J by 3 bases, with 8 bases of the junction left unmatched. The CDR3 is 16 residues long. In DNA form, the CDR3 reads TGCGCCAGCAGCGCAACTAGCGGAGCTTACACCGGGGAGCTGTTTTTT. Protein: CASSATSGAYTGELFF.

The chain couples TRBV5-8 to TRBJ1-2; D ambiguous. CDR1 is SGHTS, CDR2 YDEGEE, per germline. With 4 bases removed from V and 8 bases from J, the gap between germline ends came to 15 bases. The CDR3 covers 13 residues. CDR3 sequence reads: CASSLSPLSGYTF. The CDR3 DNA reads as TGTGCCAGCAGCCTATCCCCATTGTCGGGCTACACCTTC.